Below, 3 T cell receptor beta chains from the same sample are listed, as sequenced in a study of shared clonotypes between healthy human individuals. Only in-frame clones appear in the TCRdb table, and some are missing; sequencing was by immunoSEQ multiplex PCR. The repertoire holds some 480,000 clones, with roughly 78% as singletons. The sample was PBMCs. These receptor sequences come from a woman aged 40 to 50 in good health. Some clones in this sample may be carry-over from other donors' samples.

This clone was seen just once. V and J are TRBV19 and TRBJ2-2, with 13 nucleotides matching TRBD2. The germline gives CDR1 LNHDA, CDR2 SQIVND (reference sequence). CDR3 length equals 18 residues. J lost 4 bases, V lost 2 bases, and 7 bases had no gene match. CDR3 DNA: TGTGCCAGTAGTATATGGACTAGCGGGAGTGAAGGCACCGGGGAGCTGTTTTTT. Protein product: CASSIWTSGSEGTGELFF.

This clone was seen once. The chain links TRBV27 to TRBJ2-1, with D tentatively TRBD2 (5 bases). Deletions cut 5 bases from V and 9 bases from J, with 20 bases between. CDR3 size: 15 residues. Germline CDR1 and CDR2: MNHEY and SMNVEV (reference sequence). The CDR3 bases are TGTGCCAGCAGTCTCCAACCCCCTAGCATTGGTGAGCAGTTCTTC. Translating it yields CASSLQPPSIGEQFF.

The CDR3 DNA follows: TGTGCCAGCAGTTGGGGGACAGGGACGACAAACATTCAGTACTTC. Amino acid sequence: CASSWGTGTTNIQYF. The chain joins TRBV7-2 to TRBJ2-4; 9 nucleotides align to TRBD1. Germline V gene data show CDR1 as SGHTA and CDR2 as FQGNSA. CDR3 length: 15 residues. Trimming at V came to 6 bases and at J to 6 bases, leaving 9 bases not matched to a gene.